The 9 T cell receptor beta chains given below trace back to one sample, sequenced in a study of CD8 T cells in Susac syndrome. It was with random hexamers that about 0.45 to 1 ug RNA was reverse transcribed. A single record per CDR3 protein comes from TCRdb applying MiXCR to the immunoSEQ multiplex PCR reads. The sample contains about 150,000 distinct CDR3 sequences, around 95% of which appear only once. Material: CD8+ T cells from PBMCs. Receptors originate from a human donor with multiple sclerosis.

V and J are TRBV30 and TRBJ2-1, with D unclear. CDR1 GTSNPN and CDR2 SVGIG come from the germline V gene (reference sequence). V was clipped by 3 bases and J by 0 bases, with 12 bases between them. The CDR3 covers 15 residues. The CDR3 coding sequence is TGTGCCTGGAGCGACGCCCAGAGCTCCTACAATGAGCAGTTCTTC. It encodes CAWSDAQSSYNEQFF.

This chain connects TRBV7-8 to TRBJ2-1, with 9 bases lining up with TRBD2. CDR3 size: 15 residues. The V gene's germline CDR1 is SGHVS and CDR2 FQNEAQ. The J segment lost 6 bases and the V segment lost 3 bases, leaving 6 bases of the junction unmatched. The CDR3, as DNA: TGTGCCAGCAGCTTGGGCGGGGGGGCCGGCAATGAGCAGTTCTTC. Amino acid sequence: CASSLGGGAGNEQFF. The variable domain in full, completed from reference TRBV7-8 and TRBJ2-1, reads GAGVSQSPRYKVAKRGQDVALRCDPISGHVSLFWYQQALGQGPEFLTYFQNEAQLDKSGLPSDRFFAERPEGSVSTLKIQRTQQEDSAVYLCASSLGGGAGNEQFFGPGTRLTVL.

The rearrangement links TRBV19 to TRBJ2-7; unclear D gene. CDR3 length: 11 amino acids. Trimming removed 7 bases at V and 1 base at J, with 5 bases between. Germline V gene lookup returns CDR1 LNHDA and CDR2 SQIVND (reference sequence). This chain's CDR3 is CASTDSYEQYF. The CDR3 coding sequence is TGTGCCAGTACCGATTCCTACGAGCAGTACTTC. Variable domain in full (rest from reference TRBV19 and TRBJ2-7): DGGITQSPKYLFRKEGQNVTLSCEQNLNHDAMYWYRQDPGQGLRLIYYSQIVNDFQKGDIAEGYSVSREKKESFPLTVTSAQKNPTAFYLCASTDSYEQYFGPGTRLTVT.

The rearrangement joins TRBV3-1 to TRBJ2-3; D could derive from TRBD1 or TRBD2 (5 bases each). The CDR3 length is 15 residues. Germline V gives CDR1 LGHDT, CDR2 YNNKEL (reference sequence). The V end was cut by 4 bases, the J end by 0 bases, with 11 bases between. CDR3: CASSPRGASTDTQYF. In DNA form, the CDR3 reads TGTGCCAGCAGCCCGCGAGGGGCCAGCACAGATACGCAGTATTTT.

The chain carries TRBV12-5 and TRBJ2-5; D not certain. Trimming stripped 3 bases from V and 0 bases from J, with 11 bases between. CDR3 size: 15 residues. Germline V CDR1 and CDR2: LGHNT, FRNRAP. As DNA, the CDR3 is TGTGCTAGTGGTTTTGGACGGAACAACCAAGAGACCCAGTACTTC. Amino acids: CASGFGRNNQETQYF.

The V gene is TRBV29-1, the J gene TRBJ2-5; TRBD1 aligns across 10 bases. The V and J ends lost 6 bases and 1 base, in that order; junction bases with no gene match: 5. CDR1 and CDR2 (germline): SQVTM, ANQGSEA. The CDR3 runs 14 residues. As DNA, the CDR3 is TGCAGCGTCCGGACAGGGGGACTCCAAGAGACCCAGTACTTC. This translates into CSVRTGGLQETQYF.

This clonotype was detected once. The rearrangement joins TRBV28 to TRBJ1-1, with 7 positions matching TRBD1. J was trimmed by 7 bases and V by 6 bases; bases with no gene match: 14. The CDR3 covers 15 residues. The V gene's germline CDR1 is MDHEN and CDR2 SYDVKM. The CDR3 bases are TGTGCCAGCAGCCCAGATTGGGGACAGATCCTTGAAGCTTTCTTT. It yields the protein CASSPDWGQILEAFF.

This chain uses TRBV29-1 with TRBJ2-1; tentatively, D is TRBD2 (6 bases). The CDR3 is made up of 13 amino acids. CDR1 and CDR2 from the germline V gene are SQVTM and ANQGSEA. V lost 5 bases and J 4 bases, leaving 12 bases between the germline ends. The CDR3 is CSVPGVEYNEQFF. The CDR3 coding sequence is TGCAGCGTTCCGGGGGTGGAGTACAATGAGCAGTTCTTC.

V and J are TRBV29-1 and TRBJ1-1; D is possibly TRBD1 (5 bases). The germline V gene encodes CDR1 SQVTM and CDR2 ANQGSEA. There are 13 residues in the CDR3. V was trimmed by 8 bases and J by 8 bases, leaving 21 bases between them. The CDR3 DNA follows: TGCAGCACCCACGGGACCCCCGAGGCCGAAGCTTTCTTT. This sequence encodes CSTHGTPEAEAFF.